Reported below is one TCR beta chain. Antigen unknown. Data came from immunoSEQ multiplex PCR; TCRdb stores just in-frame clones and leaves some out. The table includes roughly 81,000 clones, 85% to 95% detected once. The sample comes from a study of human versus mouse CDR3 diversity and MHC coevolution. Study-level background: immunoSEQ was reported to reach one in 200,000 T cells sensitivity. Findings and limits, study-wide: Mice had fewer CDR3 deletions and insertions than humans on average. Approximately 1.7 million TCR beta clonotypes were estimated for humans, the largest repertoire.

Cells were CD45RO-negative CD62L-positive naive CD4 T cells sorted from PBMCs. The germline CDR1 and CDR2 sequences are MNHEY and SMNVEV (reference sequence). V was clipped by 5 bases and J by 8 bases, with 21 bases between them. The CDR3 runs 15 residues. Material for sequencing was naive CD4+ T cells from blood. The subset is: CD45RO-negative CD62L-positive naive CD4 T cells. V is TRBV27 and J is TRBJ1-1; tentatively, D is TRBD1 (5 bases). The sequence was collected from a person aged 30-70 years in good health. The CDR3 DNA sequence: TGTGCCAGCAGTAGAGGCCGGCGGGGGAAGCGGGAAGCTTTCTTT. This encodes CASSRGRRGKREAFF.